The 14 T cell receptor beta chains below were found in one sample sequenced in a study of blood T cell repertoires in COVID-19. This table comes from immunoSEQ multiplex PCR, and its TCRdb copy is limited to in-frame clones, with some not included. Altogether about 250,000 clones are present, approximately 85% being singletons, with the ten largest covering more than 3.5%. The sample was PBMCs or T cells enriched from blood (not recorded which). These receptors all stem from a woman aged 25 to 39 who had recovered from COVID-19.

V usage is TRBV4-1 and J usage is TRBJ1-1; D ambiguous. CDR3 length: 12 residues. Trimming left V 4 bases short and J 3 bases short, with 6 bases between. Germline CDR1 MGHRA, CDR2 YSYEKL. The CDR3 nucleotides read TGCGCCAGCAGCCTCCCTTACACTGAAGCTTTCTTT. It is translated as CASSLPYTEAFF.

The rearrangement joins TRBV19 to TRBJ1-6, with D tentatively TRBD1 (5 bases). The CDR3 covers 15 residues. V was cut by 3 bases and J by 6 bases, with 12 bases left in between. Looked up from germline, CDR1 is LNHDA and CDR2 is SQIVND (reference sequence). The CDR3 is CASSIGTHGNSPLHF. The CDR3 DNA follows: TGTGCCAGTAGTATTGGGACTCACGGTAATTCACCCCTCCACTTT. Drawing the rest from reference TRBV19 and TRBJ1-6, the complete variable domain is DGGITQSPKYLFRKEGQNVTLSCEQNLNHDAMYWYRQDPGQGLRLIYYSQIVNDFQKGDIAEGYSVSREKKESFPLTVTSAQKNPTAFYLCASSIGTHGNSPLHFGNGTRLTVT.

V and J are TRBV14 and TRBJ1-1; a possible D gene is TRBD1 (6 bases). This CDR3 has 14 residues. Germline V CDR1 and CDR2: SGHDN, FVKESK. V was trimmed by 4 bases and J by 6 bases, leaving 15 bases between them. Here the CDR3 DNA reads TGTGCCAGCAGCCCCGTTGCGGGGGCGGCTGAAGCTTTCTTT. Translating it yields CASSPVAGAAEAFF.

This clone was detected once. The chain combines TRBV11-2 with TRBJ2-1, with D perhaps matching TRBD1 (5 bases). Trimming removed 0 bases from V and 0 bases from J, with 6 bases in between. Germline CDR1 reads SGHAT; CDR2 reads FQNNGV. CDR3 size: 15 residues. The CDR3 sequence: CASSLDRASYNEQFF. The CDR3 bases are TGTGCCAGCAGCTTAGACAGGGCCTCCTACAATGAGCAGTTCTTC.

CDR3 in amino acids: CASSQTWEASYEQYF. The DNA for the CDR3 is TGTGCCAGCAGCCAAACGTGGGAGGCTTCCTACGAGCAGTACTTC. J is TRBJ2-7 and V is TRBV3-1 (or the pseudogene TRBV3-2); maybe TRBD2 (6 bases). The CDR3 is 15 residues long. The V end lost 2 bases, the J end lost 1 base, and 12 bases lay between the germline ends. Germline CDR1 reads LGHDT; CDR2 reads YNNKEL (reference sequence).

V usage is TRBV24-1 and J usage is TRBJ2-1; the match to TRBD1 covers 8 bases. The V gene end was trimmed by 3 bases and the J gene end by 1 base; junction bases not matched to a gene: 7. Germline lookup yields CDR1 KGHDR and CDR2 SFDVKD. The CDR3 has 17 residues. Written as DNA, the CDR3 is TGTGCCACCAGTGATCGAGGGACAGGTAATTCCTACAATGAGCAGTTCTTC. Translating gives CATSDRGTGNSYNEQFF.

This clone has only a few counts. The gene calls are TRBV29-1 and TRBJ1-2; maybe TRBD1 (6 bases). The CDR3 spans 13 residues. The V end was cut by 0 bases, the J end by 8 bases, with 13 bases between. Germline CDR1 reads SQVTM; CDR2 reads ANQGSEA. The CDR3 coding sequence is TGCAGCGTTGAAGATTTGGGGGCTCAGGGCTACACCTTC. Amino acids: CSVEDLGAQGYTF.

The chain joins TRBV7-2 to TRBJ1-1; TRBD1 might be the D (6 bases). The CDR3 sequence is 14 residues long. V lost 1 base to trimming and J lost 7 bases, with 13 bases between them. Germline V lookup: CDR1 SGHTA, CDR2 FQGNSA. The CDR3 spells CASSLVTGSVEAFF. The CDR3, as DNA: TGTGCCAGCAGCTTAGTTACAGGGTCGGTTGAAGCTTTCTTT.

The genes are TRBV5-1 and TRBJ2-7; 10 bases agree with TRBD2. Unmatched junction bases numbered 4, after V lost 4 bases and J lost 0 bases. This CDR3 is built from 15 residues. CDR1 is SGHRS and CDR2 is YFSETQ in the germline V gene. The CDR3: CASSGSSGGSYEQYF. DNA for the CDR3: TGCGCCAGCAGCGGCTCTAGCGGGGGCTCCTACGAGCAGTACTTC.

CDR3 nucleotide sequence: TGTGCCAGCAGCCACGTACTAGCGGGAGGCGTAAATGAGCAGTTCTTC. It yields the protein CASSHVLAGGVNEQFF. The V and J genes are TRBV3-1 (or the pseudogene TRBV3-2) and TRBJ2-1; 12 bases line up with TRBD2. CDR3 length equals 16 residues. CDR1 and CDR2 (germline): LGHDT, YNNKEL (reference sequence). With 3 bases clipped from V and 7 bases from J, the junction kept 7 bases outside the gene matches.

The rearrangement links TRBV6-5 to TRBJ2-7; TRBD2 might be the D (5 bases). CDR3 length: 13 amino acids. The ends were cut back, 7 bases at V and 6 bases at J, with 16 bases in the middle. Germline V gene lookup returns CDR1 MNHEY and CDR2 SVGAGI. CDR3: CASTNGVVGEQYF. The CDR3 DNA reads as TGTGCCAGCACCAACGGGGTAGTCGGCGAGCAGTACTTC.

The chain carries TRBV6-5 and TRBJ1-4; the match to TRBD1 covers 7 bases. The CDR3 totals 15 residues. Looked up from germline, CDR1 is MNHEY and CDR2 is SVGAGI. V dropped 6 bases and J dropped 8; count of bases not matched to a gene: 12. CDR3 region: CASRKQGGLGEKLFF. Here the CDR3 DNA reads TGTGCCAGCAGAAAGCAGGGGGGCTTGGGGGAAAAACTGTTTTTT.

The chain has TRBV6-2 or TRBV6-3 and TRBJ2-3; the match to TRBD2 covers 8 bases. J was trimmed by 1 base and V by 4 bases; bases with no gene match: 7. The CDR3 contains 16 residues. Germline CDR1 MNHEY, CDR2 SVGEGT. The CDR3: CASSLPSGPRTDTQYF. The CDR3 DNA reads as TGTGCCAGCAGTTTGCCTAGCGGGCCACGCACAGATACGCAGTATTTT.

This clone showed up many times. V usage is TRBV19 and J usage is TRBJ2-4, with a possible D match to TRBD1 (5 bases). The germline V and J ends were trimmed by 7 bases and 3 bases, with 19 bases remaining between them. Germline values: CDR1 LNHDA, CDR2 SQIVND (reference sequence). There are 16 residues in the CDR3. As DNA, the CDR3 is TGTGCCAGTACCCTTCGGAGACAGTGGAACAAAAACATTCAGTACTTC. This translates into CASTLRRQWNKNIQYF.